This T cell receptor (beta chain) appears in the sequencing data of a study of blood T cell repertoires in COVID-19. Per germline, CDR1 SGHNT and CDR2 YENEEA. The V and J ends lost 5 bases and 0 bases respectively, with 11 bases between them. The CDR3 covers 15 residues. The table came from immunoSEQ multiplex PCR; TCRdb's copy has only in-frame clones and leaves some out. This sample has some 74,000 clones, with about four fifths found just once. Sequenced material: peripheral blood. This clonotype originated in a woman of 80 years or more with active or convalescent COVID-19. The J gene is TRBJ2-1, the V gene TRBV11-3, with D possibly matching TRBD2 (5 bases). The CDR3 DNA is TGTGCCAGCAGCCGTAGCGTGAGCTCCTACAATGAGCAGTTCTTC. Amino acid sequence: CASSRSVSSYNEQFF.